The next 20 T cell receptor beta chains were all read from a single sample in a study of CD8+ T cells in alopecia areata. The sample's treatment: oral pan-JAK inhibitor, 5-10 mg twice daily. Extracted RNA was reverse transcribed into cDNA, the sequencing template. Clones were sequenced by immunoSEQ multiplex PCR, and TCRdb holds only the in-frame ones, with some missing. The sample records some 150,000 clones, around 83% being singletons. The source material was CD8+ T cells sorted from blood, sampled at week 4, from a patient treated with tofacitinib. Receptors were obtained from a human donor with alopecia areata.

The rearrangement joins TRBV5-1 to TRBJ2-3; 8 nucleotides line up with TRBD1. Germline CDR1 is SGHRS and CDR2 is YFSETQ. Germline trimming cut 4 bases from V and 2 bases from J; bases unmatched to any gene: 18. The CDR3 spans 19 residues. The CDR3, as DNA: TGCGCCAGCAGCGACCGCATATGGACAGGGATTCTTGCCACAGATACGCAGTATTTT. Amino acids: CASSDRIWTGILATDTQYF. Using reference TRBV5-1 and TRBJ2-3 for the parts outside the CDR3, the full variable domain is KAGVTQTPRYLIKTRGQQVTLSCSPISGHRSVSWYQQTPGQGLQFLFEYFSETQRNKGNFPGRFSGRQFSNSRSEMNVSTLELGDSALYLCASSDRIWTGILATDTQYFGPGTRLTVL.

CDR3 coding DNA: TGTGCCAGCAGCGCCGCCGGGACAGAAGACTATGGCTACACCTTC. Translation: CASSAAGTEDYGYTF. V is TRBV9 and J is TRBJ1-2, with TRBD1 matching 7 bases. Trimming took 3 bases from V and 3 from J; bases not matched to a gene: 8. The CDR3 runs 15 residues. Germline V gene data show CDR1 as SGDLS and CDR2 as YYNGEE. Filled out from reference TRBV9 and TRBJ1-2, the complete variable domain reads DSGVTQTPKHLITATGQRVTLRCSPRSGDLSVYWYQQSLDQGLQFLIQYYNGEERAKGNILERFSAQQFPDLHSELNLSSLELGDSALYFCASSAAGTEDYGYTFGSGTRLTVV.

This chain links TRBV5-1 with TRBJ2-2; D possibly corresponds to TRBD2 (5 bases). Germline CDR1 and CDR2: SGHRS and YFSETQ. The CDR3 spans 14 residues. V lost 5 bases and J 3 bases, leaving 11 bases between the germline ends. In DNA, the CDR3 is TGCGCCAGCAGTCCGGGATTTGACACCGGGGAGCTGTTTTTT. Its translation: CASSPGFDTGELFF.

The V and J genes are TRBV4-1 and TRBJ1-1; D is uncertain. The CDR3 totals 12 residues. Germline CDR1 reads MGHRA; CDR2 reads YSYEKL. V was pared by 4 bases and J by 7 bases, with 10 bases between. CDR3 protein: CASSRTTGEAFF. CDR3 nucleotide sequence: TGCGCCAGCAGCCGGACGACTGGTGAAGCTTTCTTT.

The J gene is TRBJ1-2, the V gene TRBV10-1, with D possibly being TRBD1 (6 bases). The CDR3 loop spans 13 amino acids. Trimming stripped 2 bases from V and 5 bases from J, with 9 bases between. Germline CDR1 and CDR2: WNHNN and SYGVQD (reference sequence). DNA of the CDR3: TGCGCCAGCAGTGAGACCCAGGGGTATGGCTACACCTTC. This gives the protein CASSETQGYGYTF.

This chain joins TRBV5-1 and TRBJ2-7, with 8 bases lining up with TRBD1. CDR1 is SGHRS and CDR2 is YFSETQ in the germline V gene. V shed 4 bases and J 0 bases; nucleotides not matched to a gene: 9. CDR3 length equals 16 residues. The CDR3 sequence is CASSLPARGLSYEQYF. In DNA, the CDR3 is TGCGCCAGCAGCCTCCCGGCCAGGGGGCTCTCCTACGAGCAGTACTTC.

As for this clone: Other DNA sequences in the same sample also yield this CDR3. The chain is built from TRBV6-5 and TRBJ1-5; a weak D match, TRBD1 (6 bases). The CDR3 loop spans 15 amino acids. The V and J ends lost 6 bases and 0 bases respectively, with 12 bases between them. Germline V gene sequence: CDR1 MNHEY, CDR2 SVGAGI. The chain's CDR3 is CASRPTGYSNQPQHF. For the CDR3, the DNA is TGTGCCAGCAGGCCGACAGGATATAGCAATCAGCCCCAGCATTTT.

This chain joins TRBV7-9 and TRBJ2-1; no clear D gene. The ends were cut back, 2 bases at V and 5 bases at J, with 13 bases in the middle. The CDR3 consists of 15 residues. CDR1 SEHNR and CDR2 FQNEAQ come from the germline V gene (reference sequence). The CDR3 sequence is CASSLSETTDNEQFF. In DNA, the CDR3 is TGTGCCAGCAGCTTATCCGAAACTACAGACAATGAGCAGTTCTTC. The variable domain in full, with the rest retrieved from reference TRBV7-9 and TRBJ2-1, is DTGVSQNPRHKITKRGQNVTFRCDPISEHNRLYWYRQTLGQGPEFLTYFQNEAQLEKSRLLSDRFSAERPKGSFSTLEIQRTEQGDSAMYLCASSLSETTDNEQFFGPGTRLTVL.

This sequence joins TRBV27 and TRBJ2-7; 8 bases agree with TRBD1. The germline gives CDR1 MNHEY, CDR2 SMNVEV (reference sequence). V dropped 5 bases and J dropped 3; count of bases not matched to a gene: 18. The CDR3 loop spans 18 amino acids. CDR3 nucleotides: TGTGCCAGCAGTCTCTCGCTACAAAGGACAGGGCATATCTACGAGCAGTACTTC. Translating gives CASSLSLQRTGHIYEQYF.

This chain uses TRBV9 with TRBJ2-1; D gene unclear. This CDR3 contains 12 residues. The germline V gene has CDR1 SGDLS and CDR2 YYNGEE. Trimming shortened V by 1 base and J by 8 bases, and 7 bases separated the two germline ends. The CDR3 coding sequence is TGTGCCAGCAGCGTACGCTCTGATGAGCAGTTCTTC. It translates to CASSVRSDEQFF.

Only a few counts were recorded for this clone. The V and J genes are TRBV7-9 and TRBJ2-2; D is perhaps TRBD2 (5 bases). Germline V gene lookup returns CDR1 SEHNR and CDR2 FQNEAQ (reference sequence). The V and J ends lost 6 bases and 6 bases respectively, with 8 bases between them. There are 12 residues in the CDR3. CDR3 sequence: CASSRGAGELFF. The CDR3 DNA follows: TGTGCCAGCAGTCGGGGTGCCGGGGAGCTGTTTTTT.

V usage is TRBV5-6 and J usage is TRBJ2-1; no clear D. This CDR3 has 13 residues. From germline, CDR1 is SGHDT and CDR2 YYEEEE. V lost 3 bases to trimming and J lost 6 bases, with 10 bases between them. This CDR3 reads CASSSTYSNEQFF. The CDR3 nucleotides read TGTGCCAGCAGCTCCACCTACTCCAATGAGCAGTTCTTC.

The CDR3 is CASSDSANSELDEQFF. CDR3 in DNA: TGTGCCAGCAGTGACTCGGCGAATAGTGAGCTCGATGAGCAGTTCTTC. The genes are TRBV6-4 and TRBJ2-1, with no clear D. The V gene's germline CDR1 is MRHNA and CDR2 SNTAGT. Trimming shortened V by 0 bases and J by 8 bases, and 17 bases separated the two germline ends. The CDR3 sequence is 16 residues long.

This clone came up once. V gene TRBV7-9 combines with J gene TRBJ2-1; no definite D call. This CDR3 is 14 amino acids long. The germline V gene encodes CDR1 SEHNR and CDR2 FQNEAQ (reference sequence). The V end lost 5 bases, the J end lost 5 bases, and 13 bases lay between the germline ends. CDR3 residues: CASSGPIDDNEQFF. The CDR3, as DNA: TGTGCCAGCAGCGGACCAATCGACGACAATGAGCAGTTCTTC.

The chain is built from TRBV19 and TRBJ2-1, with D possibly matching TRBD2 (6 bases). The CDR3 spans 14 residues. With 5 bases removed from V and 3 bases from J, the gap between germline ends came to 11 bases. Per the germline V gene, CDR1 is LNHDA and CDR2 is SQIVND (reference sequence). The CDR3 region has the DNA TGTGCCAGTAGTTGGGGGGTTGACTACAATGAGCAGTTCTTC. Residues: CASSWGVDYNEQFF.

This CDR3 reads CASDSGPLSYEQYF. DNA of the CDR3: TGTGCCAGCGACAGCGGGCCACTCTCCTACGAGCAGTACTTC. The rearrangement uses TRBV6-1 and TRBJ2-7; TRBD2 is a possible D gene (6 bases). The V gene's germline CDR1 is MNHNS and CDR2 SASEGT. Trimming took 8 bases from V and 0 from J, leaving 14 bases between them. The CDR3 covers 14 residues.

This clone was detected only a few times. The chain employs TRBV4-1 and TRBJ2-7, with a possible D match to TRBD2 (6 bases). This CDR3 region has 15 residues. V lost 5 bases to trimming and J lost 6 bases, with 20 bases between them. The germline gives CDR1 MGHRA, CDR2 YSYEKL. The CDR3 here is CASSVGLGGTVEQYF. CDR3 bases: TGCGCCAGCAGCGTGGGTTTAGGCGGGACTGTCGAGCAGTACTTC.

The CDR3 sequence is CSVGGAVWSDEQFF. For the CDR3, the DNA is TGCAGCGTTGGGGGGGCTGTGTGGAGCGATGAGCAGTTCTTC. The rearrangement links TRBV29-1 to TRBJ2-1; D possibly matches TRBD1 or TRBD2 (6 bases each). This CDR3 is 14 amino acids long. With 4 bases removed from V and 8 bases from J, the gap between germline ends came to 18 bases. The germline CDR1 and CDR2 sequences are SQVTM and ANQGSEA.

The J gene is TRBJ2-1, the V gene TRBV19; D is possibly TRBD2 (6 bases). The V and J ends lost 0 bases and 3 bases respectively, with 15 bases between them. The CDR3 spans 17 residues. Germline V CDR1 and CDR2: LNHDA, SQIVND (reference sequence). This chain's CDR3 is CASSIEVVRGDYNEQFF. In nucleotides, the CDR3 is TGTGCCAGTAGTATAGAAGTTGTGCGGGGAGACTACAATGAGCAGTTCTTC.

This clone was observed a handful of times. This chain connects TRBV23-1 to TRBJ1-2; 8 nucleotides agree with TRBD1. TRBV23-1 carries the ORF label, with uncertain function. V gave up 2 bases and J gave up 7 bases; unmatched junction bases: 18. This CDR3 has 18 residues. The DNA for the CDR3 is TGCGCCAGCAGTCAAAGGTCGATTGAGACAGGGGATGTTTTTGGCTACACCTTC. It specifies CASSQRSIETGDVFGYTF.